The rows below give T cell receptor beta chains drawn from one sample of a study of T cells after yellow fever vaccination. MiXCR, run by TCRdb on the 5' RACE reads, gives a single entry per CDR3 protein. The sample has 200,000 to 300,000 distinct CDR3 sequences, about 3.5% seen once. The sequences come from PBMCs, collected 15 days after the yellow fever booster vaccination. The receptors shown here come from a man aged 18 to 29 who received the YFV17D yellow fever vaccine. CDR3s include the opening cysteine and the closing phenylalanine or tryptophan. A D gene is named only where the DNA matches it firmly. The size of a clone is reported for some rows only, either as once, few or many, or as a class for expanded clones.

TRBD2	TRBV7-2	many	TRBJ2-1	19	CASSWTGTSGSLSYNEQFF	TGTGCCAGCAGCTGGACCGGGACTAGCGGTAGTCTGTCCTACAATGAGCAGTTCTTC
TRBD1	TRBV4-1	many	TRBJ2-3	14	CASSQGQGAYTQYF	TGCGCCAGCAGCCAAGGTCAGGGGGCTTATACGCAGTATTTT
TRBD1	TRBV9	NA	TRBJ2-3	12	CASSEDRGQQYF	TGTGCCAGCAGCGAAGACAGGGGGCAGCAGTATTTT
NA	TRBV10-3	many	TRBJ2-3	15	CAISESTQGVDTQYF	TGTGCCATCAGTGAGTCGACTCAGGGTGTGGATACGCAGTATTTT
NA	TRBV7-8	many	TRBJ2-7	11	CASSISYEQYF	TGTGCCAGCAGCATATCCTACGAGCAGTACTTC
TRBD1	TRBV5-1	many	TRBJ2-2	17	CASGEPIGQGTPGELFF	TGCGCCAGCGGTGAGCCCATCGGACAGGGGACCCCCGGGGAGCTGTTTTTT
NA	TRBV4-3	many	TRBJ1-2	14	CASSQETRGRGYTF	TGCGCCAGCAGCCAAGAAACTCGTGGCCGAGGCTACACCTTC
TRBD1	TRBV4-3	many	TRBJ2-5	15	CASSQATGFGETQYF	TGCGCCAGCAGCCAAGCGACAGGGTTCGGAGAGACCCAGTACTTC
NA	TRBV27	many	TRBJ2-3	13	CASSPLVGDTQYF	TGTGCCAGCAGTCCCTTAGTAGGGGATACGCAGTATTTT
NA	TRBV4-3	many	TRBJ1-2	14	CASSQGLGGYGYTF	TGCGCCAGCAGCCAGGGGCTGGGGGGCTATGGCTACACCTTC
TRBD2	TRBV6-5	many	TRBJ2-5	18	CASSPDRSGGFFKETQYF	TGTGCCAGCAGCCCCGATCGGAGCGGGGGGTTCTTCAAAGAGACCCAGTACTTC
NA	TRBV6-1	many	TRBJ1-3	14	CASRTDSSGNTIYF	TGTGCCAGCAGGACGGACAGCTCTGGAAACACCATATATTTT
NA	TRBV4-1	many	TRBJ2-5	13	CASSQGPQETQYF	TGCGCCAGCAGCCAAGGACCTCAAGAGACCCAGTACTTC
NA	TRBV9	many	TRBJ2-2	17	CASSVEGGASNTGELFF	TGTGCCAGCAGCGTAGAAGGTGGAGCTTCGAACACCGGGGAGCTGTTTTTT
TRBD2	TRBV12-3/TRBV12-4	many	TRBJ2-5	15	CASRLAGLAQETQYF	TGTGCCAGCAGACTAGCGGGACTAGCCCAAGAGACCCAGTACTTC
TRBD1	TRBV9	many	TRBJ1-1	17	CASSVTGTGGMNTEAFF	TGTGCCAGCAGCGTGACCGGGACAGGCGGTATGAACACTGAAGCTTTCTTT
TRBD1	TRBV5-6	many	TRBJ1-2	14	CASSLAGGGYGYTF	TGTGCCAGCAGCTTGGCAGGGGGCGGCTATGGCTACACCTTC
NA	TRBV5-1	few	TRBJ1-2	14	CASSLARGGDGYTF	TGCGCCAGCAGCTTGGCCCGAGGCGGAGATGGCTACACCTTC
NA	TRBV4-1	many	TRBJ2-3	12	CASSQPQDTQYF	TGCGCCAGCAGCCAGCCCCAGGATACGCAGTATTTT
TRBD1	TRBV5-6	many	TRBJ1-2	15	CASSLGAGPQGGYTF	TGTGCCAGCAGCCTGGGGGCTGGGCCACAGGGGGGCTACACCTTC
NA	TRBV4-3	once	TRBJ2-5	13	CASSPRPQETQYF	TGCGCCAGCAGCCCAAGGCCCCAAGAGACCCAGTACTTC
TRBD2	TRBV5-1	many	TRBJ2-5	14	CASSLASGEETQYF	TGCGCCAGCAGCTTGGCTAGCGGTGAAGAGACCCAGTACTTC
TRBD1	TRBV5-1	many	TRBJ1-1	14	CASSADRGYTEAFF	TGCGCCAGCAGCGCCGACAGGGGGTACACTGAAGCTTTCTTT
TRBD2	TRBV20-1	many	TRBJ2-5	16	CSARPRTSGGAGTQYF	TGCAGTGCTAGGCCCCGGACTAGCGGGGGGGCGGGGACCCAGTACTTC
NA	TRBV5-5	many	TRBJ1-2	15	CASSPQTSTSYGYTF	TGTGCCAGCAGCCCTCAGACATCTACCTCCTATGGCTACACCTTC
NA	TRBV20-1	few	TRBJ2-1	12	CSRGKEYNEQFF	TGCAGCCGGGGGAAAGAGTACAATGAGCAGTTCTTC
NA	TRBV20-1	many	TRBJ1-4	14	CSVQDRQINEKLFF	TGCAGTGTTCAAGATCGCCAAATTAATGAAAAACTGTTTTTT
TRBD2	TRBV5-1	many	TRBJ2-2	13	CASRLAGNGELFF	TGCGCCAGCAGACTAGCGGGGAACGGGGAGCTGTTTTTT
NA	TRBV3-1	many	TRBJ2-3	14	CASSQTPPPDTQYF	TGTGCCAGCAGCCAAACCCCGCCCCCGGATACGCAGTATTTT
NA	TRBV5-1	many	TRBJ2-5	15	CASSSGPGARETQYF	TGCGCCAGCAGTTCTGGCCCGGGGGCGAGGGAGACCCAGTACTTC
NA	TRBV12-3/TRBV12-4	many	TRBJ1-4	14	CASSLERLGEKLFF	TGTGCCAGCAGTTTAGAAAGGTTGGGTGAAAAACTGTTTTTT
NA	TRBV7-8	many	TRBJ2-5	16	CASSWRRGLSQETQYF	TGTGCCAGCAGTTGGCGCCGGGGGTTGAGTCAGGAGACCCAGTACTTC
NA	TRBV28	many	TRBJ1-2	13	CASRQVGNYGYTF	TGTGCCAGCAGACAGGTGGGAAACTATGGCTACACCTTC
NA	TRBV29-1	many	TRBJ2-1	11	CSVTGQPQQFF	TGCAGCGTTACTGGACAGCCTCAGCAGTTCTTC
NA	TRBV6-5	many	TRBJ1-4	13	CASSPGENEKLFF	TGTGCCAGCTCTCCGGGGGAGAACGAAAAACTGTTTTTT
NA	TRBV5-6	few	TRBJ1-2	14	CASSRVSPNYGYTF	TGTGCCAGCAGCCGGGTCTCGCCTAACTATGGCTACACCTTC
TRBD1	TRBV10-3	many	TRBJ1-1	19	CAISDGNPRTGLANTEAFF	TGTGCCATCAGTGACGGAAACCCTCGGACAGGGCTAGCGAACACTGAAGCTTTCTTT
TRBD1	TRBV12-3/TRBV12-4	many	TRBJ1-6	14	CASSHGTGNSPLHF	TGTGCCAGCAGTCACGGGACAGGGAATTCACCCCTCCACTTT
TRBD1	TRBV7-7	many	TRBJ2-5	13	CASSQGQGKAQYF	TGTGCCAGCAGCCAGGGACAGGGTAAGGCCCAGTACTTC
TRBD1	TRBV28	many	TRBJ1-5	16	CASQDRVSRSNQPQHF	TGTGCCAGCCAGGACAGGGTTTCAAGGAGCAATCAGCCCCAGCATTTT
NA	TRBV3-1	many	TRBJ1-2	15	CASSQAPGGYGGYTF	TGTGCCAGCAGCCAGGCCCCGGGTGGATATGGAGGCTACACCTTC
TRBD1	TRBV2	many	TRBJ1-5	12	CASDRGGQPQHF	TGTGCCAGCGACAGGGGAGGTCAGCCCCAGCATTTT
NA	TRBV11-3	many	TRBJ2-1	16	CASSPSWGASHNEQFF	TGTGCCAGCAGCCCAAGTTGGGGGGCGTCCCACAATGAGCAGTTCTTC
TRBD2	TRBV12-3/TRBV12-4	many	TRBJ2-3	15	CASSPSGGRTDTQYF	TGTGCCAGCTCCCCCTCGGGGGGGCGCACGGATACGCAGTATTTT
TRBD1	TRBV15	many	TRBJ2-1	14	CATARDRDNDEQFF	TGTGCCACAGCACGGGACAGGGACAACGATGAGCAGTTCTTC
NA	TRBV5-1	many	TRBJ2-2	15	CASSLDGTNTGELFF	TGCGCCAGCAGCTTGGATGGCACCAACACCGGGGAGCTGTTTTTT
TRBD2	TRBV20-1	many	TRBJ2-5	15	CSATGAGGSSETQYF	TGCAGTGCTACGGGAGCGGGGGGCTCGTCGGAGACCCAGTACTTC
NA	TRBV6-6	many	TRBJ1-2	13	CASSYSGQHGYTF	TGTGCCAGCAGTTACTCAGGGCAGCATGGCTACACCTTC
NA	TRBV12-3/TRBV12-4	many	TRBJ1-2	12	CASSSGSYGYTF	TGTGCCAGCAGCTCAGGGTCCTATGGCTACACCTTC
TRBD1	TRBV20-1	many	TRBJ1-1	15	CSARDWDRVNTEAFF	TGCAGTGCTAGAGATTGGGACAGGGTGAACACTGAAGCTTTCTTT
NA	TRBV19	many	TRBJ1-2	13	CASSISVGNGYTF	TGTGCCAGTAGTATATCGGTGGGGAATGGCTACACCTTC
NA	TRBV14	few	TRBJ1-1	15	CASSPGRGLNTEAFF	TGTGCCAGCAGCCCGGGGAGGGGCCTGAACACTGAAGCTTTCTTT
NA	TRBV7-8	many	TRBJ1-2	16	CASSRANTLRNYGYTF	TGTGCCAGCAGCCGAGCGAACACGTTGAGGAACTATGGCTACACCTTC
NA	TRBV18	few	TRBJ2-7	15	CASSPPSRSDGAQYF	TGTGCCAGCTCACCACCGAGCCGGTCCGATGGGGCGCAGTACTTC
NA	TRBV5-1	many	TRBJ2-3	14	CASCGVSSTDTQYF	TGCGCCAGCTGCGGGGTCTCTAGCACAGATACGCAGTATTTT
TRBD2	TRBV6-5	many	TRBJ2-3	15	CASSPRTSDTDTQYF	TGTGCCAGCAGCCCGCGGACTAGCGACACAGATACGCAGTATTTT